The 22 T cell receptor beta chains below come from one sample, sequenced in a study of human CD4 T cells and Enterobacteriaceae. Profiled with immunoSEQ multiplex PCR; TCRdb holds only in-frame clones, not every one. The sample holds about 230 clones; around 40% are singletons and the top ten take 15% to 20%. After 6-7 days, proliferating activated T cells were FACS-sorted as CFSE-low CD25+ ICOS+ cells. Sorted memory CD4+ T cells were CFSE-labeled and cultured 2:1 with irradiated antigen-pulsed autologous monocytes. The memory gate held CD4+ cells that were not CD45RA+CCR7+CD95- naive cells, over 95% pure. Sample: bacteria-reactive CD4+ T cells grown in culture. Subset here: CFSE-low proliferating memory CD4 T cells sorted after in vitro stimulation with a heat-inactivated bacterium or M. tuberculosis lysate. These receptors originate from a human donor in good health.

The J gene is TRBJ2-7, the V gene TRBV7-8; 7 bases map to TRBD1. CDR3 length: 14 amino acids. Germline V gene sequence: CDR1 SGHVS, CDR2 FQNEAQ. The V gene end was trimmed by 5 bases and the J gene end by 2 bases; junction bases not matched to a gene: 6. The CDR3 sequence is CASSGSGQTYEQYF. CDR3 coding DNA: TGTGCCAGCAGCGGATCGGGACAGACCTACGAGCAGTACTTC.

The table lists this clone with a few counts. The gene calls are TRBV7-9 and TRBJ2-7; 13 nucleotides agree with TRBD2. V was clipped by 5 bases and J by 0 bases; unmatched bases: 4. The V gene's germline CDR1 is SEHNR and CDR2 FQNEAQ (reference sequence). The length of the CDR3 is 16 residues. CDR3 DNA sequence: TGTGCCAGCAGCCTTCGGACTAGCGGGAGCTCCTACGAGCAGTACTTC. Translating it yields CASSLRTSGSSYEQYF.

This CDR3 is CASSLGDSYEKLFF. The DNA of the CDR3 is TGTGCCAGCAGCTTAGGGGACAGCTATGAAAAACTGTTTTTT. The rearrangement uses TRBV7-9 and TRBJ1-4, with 7 bases fitting TRBD1. Germline-derived CDR1 and CDR2 are SEHNR and FQNEAQ (reference sequence). The junction had 2 bases not matched to a gene; V was cut back by 1 base and J by 6 bases. CDR3 length equals 14 residues. Together with reference TRBV7-9 and TRBJ1-4, the CDR3 gives the full variable domain: DTGVSQNPRHKITKRGQNVTFRCDPISEHNRLYWYRQTLGQGPEFLTYFQNEAQLEKSRLLSDRFSAERPKGSFSTLEIQRTEQGDSAMYLCASSLGDSYEKLFFGSGTQLSVL.

The chain links TRBV9 to TRBJ2-2, with TRBD1 matching 7 bases. After removal of 0 bases from V and 5 bases from J, the junction contained 4 bases not matched to a gene. The germline V gene encodes CDR1 SGDLS and CDR2 YYNGEE. The CDR3 spans 15 residues. The CDR3: CASSVGQGRTGELFF. CDR3 bases: TGTGCCAGCAGCGTAGGACAGGGAAGAACCGGGGAGCTGTTTTTT.

The gene calls are TRBV4-3 and TRBJ2-1, with TRBD2 matching over 7 bases. V was pared by 1 base and J by 8 bases, with 5 bases of the junction left unmatched. The CDR3 loop spans 14 amino acids. CDR1 is LGHNA, CDR2 YSLEER, per germline. The CDR3 spells CASSQGLAHHEQFF. The CDR3 DNA reads as TGCGCCAGCAGCCAAGGACTAGCACATCATGAGCAGTTCTTC.

This clone showed up just a few times. The chain recombines TRBV2 with TRBJ2-3; no definite D call. CDR3 length: 13 residues. Germline CDR1 reads SNHLY; CDR2 reads FYNNEI. V lost 7 bases and J 2 bases, leaving 10 bases between the germline ends. The CDR3 sequence: CASKGGITDTQYF. The CDR3 region has the DNA TGTGCCAGCAAAGGTGGGATCACAGATACGCAGTATTTT.

This clone was detected only a few times. The chain employs TRBV10-1 and TRBJ1-2; no firm D call. This CDR3 spans 15 amino acids. Trimming shortened V by 6 bases and J by 4 bases, and 18 bases separated the two germline ends. CDR1 is WNHNN, CDR2 SYGVQD, per germline (reference sequence). The CDR3 protein is CASRLKIAKAYGYTF. CDR3 in DNA: TGCGCCAGCAGGTTGAAGATCGCGAAAGCCTATGGCTACACCTTC.

The chain recombines TRBV7-9 with TRBJ2-5; D unresolved. V lost 0 bases to trimming and J lost 5 bases, with 10 bases between them. The CDR3 loop spans 14 amino acids. CDR1 and CDR2 from the germline V gene are SEHNR and FQNEAQ (reference sequence). CDR3 nucleotides: TGTGCCAGCAGCTTAGCATCGGGCGCCGAGACCCAGTACTTC. Translated, it gives CASSLASGAETQYF.

The V gene is TRBV21-1, the J gene TRBJ1-3. TRBV21-1 is a pseudogene. CDR3 length equals 15 residues. The CDR3 region is CASSKVGCSGNTIYF. As DNA, the CDR3 is TGTGCCAGCAGCAAGGTCGGTTGCTCTGGAAACACCATATATTTT.

The rearrangement uses TRBV18 and TRBJ1-3; 10 bases agree with TRBD1. Per germline, CDR1 KGHSH and CDR2 LQKENI. This CDR3 has 16 amino acids. The V and J ends lost 6 bases and 2 bases, in that order; junction bases with no gene match: 7. CDR3 amino acids: CASSPGGQGAGNTIYF. In DNA form, the CDR3 reads TGTGCCAGCTCCCCCGGTGGACAGGGGGCTGGAAACACCATATATTTT.

The rearrangement links TRBV4-1 to TRBJ2-2, with D unresolved. Germline V lookup: CDR1 MGHRA, CDR2 YSYEKL. V was pared by 1 base and J by 1 base, with 10 bases between. The CDR3 length is 16 residues. The CDR3 sequence: CASSQGKSRNTGELFF. The CDR3 DNA reads as TGCGCCAGCAGCCAAGGGAAAAGTCGGAACACCGGGGAGCTGTTTTTT.

This chain joins TRBV19 and TRBJ1-1, with D unclear. The V gene lost 5 bases and the J gene lost 0 bases, with 7 bases spanning the gap. Germline CDR1 reads LNHDA; CDR2 reads SQIVND (reference sequence). This CDR3 is 13 amino acids long. The CDR3 DNA reads TGTGCCAGTAGTTCTTACTTGAACACTGAAGCTTTCTTT. Translation: CASSSYLNTEAFF. Filled out from reference TRBV19 and TRBJ1-1, the complete variable domain reads DGGITQSPKYLFRKEGQNVTLSCEQNLNHDAMYWYRQDPGQGLRLIYYSQIVNDFQKGDIAEGYSVSREKKESFPLTVTSAQKNPTAFYLCASSSYLNTEAFFGQGTRLTVV.

The rearrangement joins TRBV22-1 to TRBJ2-6; TRBD2, as called in the table, went unchecked against the DNA. TRBV22-1 is designated a pseudogene. The CDR3 consists of 18 residues. The DNA of the CDR3 is TGTCCTGGGAGCGTACTTCGAAGCGAACAAAGTCGGGCCAACGTCCTGACTTTC. Protein product: CPGSVLRSEQSRANVLTF.

This clone showed up just a few times. J is TRBJ2-2 and V is TRBV4-2; D might be TRBD1 (6 bases). The CDR3 totals 16 residues. The germline CDR1 and CDR2 sequences are LGHNA and YNFKEQ. The ends were cut back, 1 base at V and 0 bases at J, with 9 bases in the middle. CDR3 DNA: TGTGCCAGCAGCCAAGGTTGGACAGCGAACACCGGGGAGCTGTTTTTT. Residues: CASSQGWTANTGELFF.

This rearrangement joins TRBV21-1 to TRBJ2-1; the D call in the table, TRBD2, was not verified against the DNA. TRBV21-1 is termed a pseudogene. The CDR3 sequence is 14 residues long. The CDR3 region is CASSKIGTRYEQFF. The CDR3 DNA is TGTGCCAGCAGCAAGATCGGAACTAGATATGAGCAGTTCTTC.

The chain joins TRBV30 to TRBJ1-1; 8 bases are a match to TRBD1. The CDR3 totals 15 residues. Germline loops: CDR1 GTSNPN, CDR2 SVGIG (reference sequence). After removal of 1 base from V and 1 base from J, the junction contained 5 bases not matched to a gene. In DNA form, the CDR3 reads TGTGCCTGGAGTGACCCCGGGACAGGGAACACTGAAGCTTTCTTT. Translated, it gives CAWSDPGTGNTEAFF.

The chain has TRBV7-2 and TRBJ1-1, with D perhaps matching TRBD1 (5 bases). V lost 2 bases to trimming and J lost 7 bases, with 14 bases between them. The CDR3 is 14 residues long. Germline V lookup: CDR1 SGHTA, CDR2 FQGNSA. The CDR3 is CASSLIRGSSEAFF. The CDR3 DNA reads as TGTGCCAGCAGCTTAATACGGGGCAGTAGTGAAGCTTTCTTT.

This clone has a handful of counts. The chain uses TRBV19 and TRBJ2-5, with D possibly TRBD1 on 6 matching bases. Per germline, CDR1 LNHDA and CDR2 SQIVND (reference sequence). The CDR3 consists of 14 residues. The V end lost 4 bases, the J end lost 4 bases, and 13 bases lay between the germline ends. CDR3 sequence: CASSTQGGSETQYF. In DNA form, the CDR3 reads TGTGCCAGTAGTACACAGGGTGGGTCAGAGACCCAGTACTTC.

The V gene is TRBV1, the J gene TRBJ2-6; TRBD1, the table's D call, was not compared with the DNA. TRBV1 is shown as a pseudogene. The CDR3 is 18 residues long. Here the CDR3 reads CTSSAQRLAQSRANVLTF. CDR3 nucleotide sequence: TGCACCAGCAGCGCCCAACGTTTGGCACAAAGTCGGGCCAACGTCCTGACTTTC.

This chain connects TRBV2 to TRBJ2-1, with 11 bases that match TRBD2. V dropped 6 bases and J dropped 6; count of bases not matched to a gene: 4. This CDR3 spans 14 amino acids. The germline V gene has CDR1 SNHLY and CDR2 FYNNEI. CDR3: CASSGTSGINEQFF. The CDR3 DNA follows: TGTGCCAGCAGCGGGACTAGCGGAATCAATGAGCAGTTCTTC.

This clone was counted only a few times. This sequence joins TRBV27 and TRBJ2-1, with a tentative D call TRBD1 (6 bases). Germline V gives CDR1 MNHEY, CDR2 SMNVEV (reference sequence). V gave up 5 bases and J gave up 6 bases, with 17 bases separating them. This CDR3 spans 15 amino acids. DNA of the CDR3: TGTGCCAGCAGTCTAACAGGGTTCCCCTCCAATGAGCAGTTCTTC. Translating it yields CASSLTGFPSNEQFF.

This clone was observed once. This rearrangement joins TRBV19 to TRBJ2-5, with D unclear. The CDR3 runs 13 residues. Germline V CDR1 and CDR2: LNHDA, SQIVND (reference sequence). Trimming removed 3 bases at V and 2 bases at J, with 7 bases between. For the CDR3, the DNA is TGTGCCAGTAGTATTTTAGAACAAGAGACCCAGTACTTC. Its protein product is CASSILEQETQYF.